The clone carrying this T cell receptor beta chain was seen a handful of times. The entry originates in a study of T cell changes during pregnancy in multiple sclerosis. V lost 0 bases to trimming and J lost 6 bases, with 15 bases between them. Germline CDR1 and CDR2: LGHNA and YSLEER. This CDR3 has 16 residues. Method: immunoSEQ multiplex PCR; TCRdb's copy keeps in-frame clones and lacks some. The sample carries about 40,000 clones, 70% to 90% recorded once. This chain links TRBV4-3 with TRBJ1-5; no firm D call. The sample consisted of CD8+ T cells from peripheral blood mononuclear cells, taken in the first trimester of pregnancy. The receptor was isolated from a female donor with multiple sclerosis, enrolled in a pregnancy study. The CDR3 here is CASSQDLENAGQPQHF. The CDR3 nucleotides are TGCGCCAGCAGCCAAGATTTAGAGAACGCGGGTCAGCCCCAGCATTTT.